The next 9 T cell receptor beta chains were all read from a single sample in a study of blood T cell repertoires in COVID-19. The protocol was immunoSEQ multiplex PCR, while the TCRdb copy is restricted to in-frame clones and leaves out a portion. The data contain around 140,000 clones, 76% of them singletons. Sequenced sample: peripheral blood. The origin of the receptors is an elderly woman with active or convalescent COVID-19.

The chain has TRBV7-2 and TRBJ1-5; D not certain. This CDR3 has 14 amino acids. Trimming cost V 1 base and J 9 bases, with 13 bases left between them. Per germline, CDR1 SGHTA and CDR2 FQGNSA. The CDR3 nucleotides read TGTGCCAGCAGCTTAGAAAACTCGCGGGGGCCCCAGCATTTT. It encodes CASSLENSRGPQHF.

The CDR3: CASSIDGRGRTDTQYF. CDR3 in DNA: TGCGCCAGCAGTATCGATGGGAGGGGTAGGACAGATACGCAGTATTTT. V usage is TRBV4-1 and J usage is TRBJ2-3, with 7 bases fitting TRBD2. Per germline, CDR1 MGHRA and CDR2 YSYEKL. The CDR3 is 16 amino acids. After removal of 6 bases from V and 3 bases from J, the junction contained 12 bases not matched to a gene.

This clone was observed a handful of times. The V and J genes are TRBV7-2 and TRBJ2-7, with D possibly matching TRBD1 (6 bases). V was shortened by 7 bases and J by 0 bases, with 13 bases between the two germline ends. The V gene's germline CDR1 is SGHTA and CDR2 FQGNSA. This CDR3 has 14 amino acids. The DNA for the CDR3 is TGTGCCAGCACTTCAGGGGCCAACTCCTACGAGCAGTACTTC. Translating it yields CASTSGANSYEQYF.

V is TRBV2 and J is TRBJ1-2, with TRBD1 matching over 9 bases. Trimming took 6 bases from V and 4 from J; bases not matched to a gene: 9. Germline CDR1 SNHLY, CDR2 FYNNEI. The CDR3 covers 15 residues. In nucleotides, the CDR3 is TGTGCCAGCAGAAATACAGGGGGCGACCTCTATGGCTACACCTTC. Translating gives CASRNTGGDLYGYTF. The whole variable domain, remainder taken from reference TRBV2 and TRBJ1-2, is EPEVTQTPSHQVTQMGQEVILRCVPISNHLYFYWYRQILGQKVEFLVSFYNNEISEKSEIFDDQFSVERPDGSNFTLKIRSTKLEDSAMYFCASRNTGGDLYGYTFGSGTRLTVV.

This rearrangement joins TRBV6-6 to TRBJ2-1; TRBD2 is a possible D gene (7 bases). Germline-derived CDR1 and CDR2 are MNHNY and SVGAGI (reference sequence). V dropped 4 bases and J dropped 4 bases, with 17 bases sitting between them. There are 16 residues in the CDR3. The CDR3 loop reads CASSSPGAGVYNEQFF. The CDR3 bases are TGTGCCAGCAGTTCCCCAGGGGCGGGGGTTTACAATGAGCAGTTCTTC.

The chain links TRBV2 to TRBJ2-6, with 7 bases that match TRBD1. The CDR3 contains 18 residues. CDR1 is SNHLY, CDR2 FYNNEI, per germline. V lost 5 bases, J lost 0 bases, and 10 bases stayed unmatched. The CDR3 region is CASSRTDRDPSGANVLTF. The CDR3 DNA reads TGTGCCAGCAGTAGAACCGACAGGGACCCCTCTGGGGCCAACGTCCTGACTTTC.

The chain recombines TRBV6-6 with TRBJ2-3; 7 nucleotides line up with TRBD2. V shed 2 bases and J 3 bases; nucleotides not matched to a gene: 5. The CDR3 has 15 amino acids. CDR1 and CDR2 from the germline V gene are MNHNY and SVGAGI (reference sequence). CDR3 in DNA: TGTGCCAGCAGTTACCGGGACTACAAAACAGATACGCAGTATTTT. Amino acids: CASSYRDYKTDTQYF.

This sequence joins TRBV4-3 and TRBJ2-2; tentative D call: TRBD1 (5 bases). Per germline, CDR1 LGHNA and CDR2 YSLEER. V lost 0 bases and J lost 3, with 8 bases in between. The CDR3 consists of 15 residues. The CDR3: CASSQELGDTGELFF. CDR3 sequence (DNA): TGCGCCAGCAGCCAAGAGTTAGGGGACACCGGGGAGCTGTTTTTT.

J is TRBJ2-5 and V is TRBV10-3, with a tentative D call TRBD1 (6 bases). V was pared by 10 bases and J by 5 bases, with 17 bases between. The length of the CDR3 is 13 residues. CDR1 is ENHRY, CDR2 SYGVKD, per germline. The CDR3 nucleotides read TGTGCCAGCCGATTTGGGGGCGCGGAGACCCAGTACTTC. Translation: CASRFGGAETQYF.